The 29 T cell receptor beta chains below were found in one sample sequenced in a study of OX40 agonist ivuxolimab in advanced cancers. Produced via immunoSEQ multiplex PCR; TCRdb's table is partial and in-frame only. The repertoire holds under 80,000 clones, with approximately 92% as singletons. The specimen was CD4+ or CD8+ T cells sorted from blood, collected in a trial of the OX40 agonist ivuxolimab. The receptors derive from an adult with an advanced solid tumor such as melanoma, head and neck, liver or kidney cancer.

The chain combines TRBV5-4 with TRBJ2-1; 9 nucleotides match TRBD2. The CDR3 spans 16 residues. Germline lookup yields CDR1 SGHNT and CDR2 YYREEE (reference sequence). J was trimmed by 0 bases and V by 6 bases; bases with no gene match: 7. Here the CDR3 DNA reads TGTGCCAGCATTCCTAGCGGGGCGAGCTCCTACAATGAGCAGTTCTTC. It encodes CASIPSGASSYNEQFF.

V gene TRBV25-1 combines with J gene TRBJ2-7, with D tentatively TRBD2 (5 bases). V dropped 1 base and J dropped 2 bases, with 15 bases sitting between them. Germline CDR1 reads MGHDK; CDR2 reads SYGVNS. The CDR3 loop spans 16 amino acids. The CDR3 nucleotides are TGTGCCAGCAGTGAATTGGACTCGCGAGGGACCTACGAGCAGTACTTC. Translation gives CASSELDSRGTYEQYF.

V and J are TRBV10-1 and TRBJ2-7; TRBD2 matches 10 bases. V lost 4 bases, J lost 6 bases, and 6 bases stayed unmatched. Per germline, CDR1 WNHNN and CDR2 SYGVQD (reference sequence). The CDR3 is made up of 14 amino acids. CDR3 loop: CASSVGVAGGEQYF. CDR3 nucleotide sequence: TGCGCCAGCAGTGTCGGGGTAGCGGGAGGCGAGCAGTACTTC.

This clone was seen once. The rearrangement uses TRBV7-2 and TRBJ2-1; 7 bases are shared with TRBD2. Trimming at V came to 5 bases and at J to 4 bases, leaving 8 bases not matched to a gene. Per the germline V gene, CDR1 is SGHTA and CDR2 is FQGNSA. This CDR3 comprises 15 residues. This CDR3 reads CASSIQAGPYNEQFF. CDR3 DNA sequence: TGTGCCAGCAGCATTCAAGCGGGGCCATACAATGAGCAGTTCTTC.

The chain is built from TRBV29-1 and TRBJ2-6; unclear D gene. V was trimmed by 3 bases and J by 1 base, leaving 1 base between them. Germline-derived CDR1 and CDR2 are SQVTM and ANQGSEA. The CDR3 sequence is 12 residues long. The CDR3 is CSVDSGANVLTF. In DNA form, the CDR3 reads TGCAGCGTTGATTCTGGGGCCAACGTCCTGACTTTC.

Comments on this clone: The same CDR3 arises from other DNA sequences in this sample as well. The chain joins TRBV18 to TRBJ1-1; D is uncertain. Trimming shortened V by 0 bases and J by 5 bases, and 7 bases separated the two germline ends. The germline gives CDR1 KGHSH, CDR2 LQKENI. The CDR3 consists of 13 residues. DNA for the CDR3: TGTGCCAGCTCACCACCGGGCCTGACTGAAGCTTTCTTT. This sequence encodes CASSPPGLTEAFF.

The chain has TRBV15 and TRBJ2-1; 10 nucleotides align to TRBD2. CDR3 length equals 18 residues. From germline, CDR1 is LNHNV and CDR2 YYDKDF (reference sequence). J was trimmed by 9 bases and V by 0 bases; bases with no gene match: 14. In DNA, the CDR3 is TGTGCCACCAGCAGAGATTGGGGAACTAGCGGGGTGGGGGGTGAGCAGTTCTTC. Amino acid sequence: CATSRDWGTSGVGGEQFF.

The chain has TRBV18 and TRBJ1-2; a possible D gene is TRBD1 (5 bases). Trimming removed 3 bases from V and 4 bases from J, with 9 bases in between. Germline V gene sequence: CDR1 KGHSH, CDR2 LQKENI. The CDR3 sequence is 13 residues long. CDR3 sequence: CASSPKGPYGYTF. DNA of the CDR3: TGTGCCAGCTCACCGAAGGGACCCTATGGCTACACCTTC. Variable domain in full (rest from reference TRBV18 and TRBJ1-2): NAGVMQNPRHLVRRRGQEARLRCSPMKGHSHVYWYRQLPEEGLKFMVYLQKENIIDESGMPKERFSAEFPKEGPSILRIQQVVRGDSAAYFCASSPKGPYGYTFGSGTRLTVV.

The chain has TRBV10-1 and TRBJ2-2; the D gene is possibly TRBD2 (5 bases). Looked up from germline, CDR1 is WNHNN and CDR2 is SYGVQD (reference sequence). Deletions cut 2 bases from V and 8 bases from J, with 12 bases between. The CDR3 has 14 residues. CDR3 loop: CASSEGLQPGELFF. The CDR3, as DNA: TGCGCCAGCAGTGAGGGACTCCAACCGGGGGAGCTGTTTTTT.

The J gene is TRBJ2-2, the V gene TRBV7-2; D remains ambiguous. The germline V gene has CDR1 SGHTA and CDR2 FQGNSA. The CDR3 covers 15 residues. The V end was cut by 4 bases, the J end by 2 bases, with 11 bases between. The CDR3 nucleotides are TGTGCCAGCAGCTCCCGGACCGATAACACCGGGGAGCTGTTTTTT. This gives the protein CASSSRTDNTGELFF.

This clone was picked up a small number of times. The chain recombines TRBV6-5 with TRBJ2-7, with 11 bases lining up with TRBD2. The junction had 2 bases not matched to a gene; V was cut back by 0 bases and J by 4 bases. Germline CDR1 and CDR2: MNHEY and SVGAGI. This CDR3 has 15 residues. CDR3 DNA sequence: TGTGCCAGCAGTTACTCGACTAGCGGGAATTACGAGCAGTACTTC. The encoded protein is CASSYSTSGNYEQYF.

The chain carries TRBV5-5 and TRBJ1-6, with a weak D call TRBD1 (6 bases). The V end lost 4 bases, the J end lost 7 bases, and 21 bases lay between the germline ends. This CDR3 is built from 17 residues. Looked up from germline, CDR1 is SGHKS and CDR2 is YYEKEE (reference sequence). CDR3 amino acids: CASSAGSAGDRNSPLHF. The DNA for the CDR3 is TGTGCCAGCAGCGCGGGATCAGCAGGGGATCGAAATTCACCCCTCCACTTT.

The chain links TRBV29-1 to TRBJ2-1; 11 nucleotides match TRBD2. CDR3 size: 14 residues. Germline CDR1 and CDR2: SQVTM and ANQGSEA. Trimming at V came to 6 bases and at J to 1 base, leaving 2 bases not matched to a gene. CDR3 amino acids: CSVIAGGSYNEQFF. The CDR3 bases are TGCAGCGTCATAGCGGGGGGGTCCTACAATGAGCAGTTCTTC.

This clone has just one count. The rearrangement joins TRBV11-2 to TRBJ1-6; D uncertain. This CDR3 has 15 amino acids. Germline V CDR1 and CDR2: SGHAT, FQNNGV. Trimming stripped 0 bases from V and 7 bases from J, with 10 bases between. This chain's CDR3 is CASSLDIQTNSPLHF. For the CDR3, the DNA is TGTGCCAGCAGCTTAGATATCCAGACCAATTCACCCCTCCACTTT.

The gene calls are TRBV5-1 and TRBJ2-3; TRBD1 matches at 9 bases. The J segment lost 5 bases and the V segment lost 0 bases, leaving 4 bases of the junction unmatched. The CDR3 runs 15 residues. Germline V lookup: CDR1 SGHRS, CDR2 YFSETQ. CDR3 amino acids: CASSLDTGGGDTQYF. In DNA, the CDR3 is TGCGCCAGCAGCTTGGACACAGGGGGCGGAGATACGCAGTATTTT.

The CDR3 region is CASRKLGDRGIEAFF. The CDR3, as DNA: TGTGCCAGTAGGAAACTAGGGGACAGGGGGATTGAAGCTTTCTTT. V usage is TRBV19 and J usage is TRBJ1-1; the match to TRBD1 covers 11 bases. The germline V gene encodes CDR1 LNHDA and CDR2 SQIVND (reference sequence). The CDR3 contains 15 residues. Trimming took 6 bases from V and 7 from J; bases not matched to a gene: 10.

This clone came up once. V is TRBV6-5 and J is TRBJ2-5; D not resolved. The CDR3 runs to 10 residues. Trimming shortened V by 10 bases and J by 7 bases, and 10 bases separated the two germline ends. Germline CDR1 reads MNHEY; CDR2 reads SVGAGI. The CDR3 region is CAIRFGTQYF. CDR3 DNA: TGTGCCATCAGGTTTGGGACCCAGTACTTC.

The J gene is TRBJ2-7, the V gene TRBV9, with D perhaps matching TRBD2 (6 bases). Looked up from germline, CDR1 is SGDLS and CDR2 is YYNGEE. V gave up 2 bases and J gave up 5 bases, with 17 bases separating them. There are 15 residues in the CDR3. The CDR3 sequence is CASSVGLGIFHEQYF. The CDR3 region has the DNA TGTGCCAGCAGCGTGGGACTGGGAATTTTCCACGAGCAGTACTTC.

The chain carries TRBV4-3 and TRBJ2-6; possibly TRBD1 or TRBD2 for D (5 bases each). Trimming shortened V by 0 bases and J by 0 bases, and 9 bases separated the two germline ends. CDR3 length: 17 residues. Germline CDR1 and CDR2: LGHNA and YSLEER. The CDR3 DNA is TGCGCCAGCAGCCAAGATCTAGGGACCTCTGGGGCCAACGTCCTGACTTTC. Its translation is CASSQDLGTSGANVLTF.

The chain is built from TRBV9 and TRBJ2-7; 8 bases agree with TRBD1. In germline, CDR1 is SGDLS, CDR2 YYNGEE. There are 15 residues in the CDR3. Unmatched junction bases numbered 6, after V lost 4 bases and J lost 0 bases. The CDR3 sequence is CASSPRTGFSYEQYF. The DNA of the CDR3 is TGTGCCAGCAGCCCGAGGACAGGGTTCTCCTACGAGCAGTACTTC.

The chain combines TRBV27 with TRBJ2-1, with 10 nucleotides matching TRBD1. The CDR3 has 15 amino acids. Germline V gives CDR1 MNHEY, CDR2 SMNVEV (reference sequence). After removal of 5 bases from V and 6 bases from J, the junction contained 7 bases not matched to a gene. The CDR3 sequence is CASSTTGGEGNEQFF. Written as DNA, the CDR3 is TGTGCCAGCAGTACGACAGGGGGCGAGGGCAATGAGCAGTTCTTC.

This chain connects TRBV7-9 to TRBJ2-6, with D perhaps given as TRBD1 or TRBD2 (5 bases each). The CDR3 has 17 residues. Deletions cut 0 bases from V and 2 bases from J, with 11 bases between. CDR1 is SEHNR and CDR2 is FQNEAQ in the germline V gene (reference sequence). Written as DNA, the CDR3 is TGTGCCAGCAGCTTAGCGGGACGCGCACCTGGGGCCAACGTCCTGACTTTC. Translation gives CASSLAGRAPGANVLTF.

The chain combines TRBV6-6 with TRBJ2-7; TRBD1 is a possible D gene (6 bases). The ends were cut back, 6 bases at V and 1 base at J, with 10 bases in the middle. CDR3 length equals 13 residues. CDR1 is MNHNY and CDR2 is SVGAGI in the germline V gene (reference sequence). CDR3: CASRSTGSYEQYF. The CDR3 nucleotides are TGTGCCAGCAGGTCCACAGGGTCCTACGAGCAGTACTTC.

J is TRBJ2-5 and V is TRBV6-5; 7 nucleotides match TRBD1. V trimming: 6 bases; J trimming: 7 bases; junction bases outside the gene matches: 8. The length of the CDR3 is 13 residues. Germline-derived CDR1 and CDR2 are MNHEY and SVGAGI. CDR3 protein: CASSQGELGTQYF. CDR3 nucleotide sequence: TGTGCCAGCAGCCAGGGGGAGCTCGGGACCCAGTACTTC.

This clone appeared a single time. The genes are TRBV9 and TRBJ2-3; either TRBD1 or TRBD2 may supply D (5 bases each). With 0 bases removed from V and 1 base from J, the gap between germline ends came to 9 bases. Germline CDR1 SGDLS, CDR2 YYNGEE. CDR3 length: 15 residues. The CDR3, as DNA: TGTGCCAGCAGCGTAGGGGACCTAGGCACAGATACGCAGTATTTT. As protein: CASSVGDLGTDTQYF.

The chain joins TRBV9 to TRBJ2-3, with TRBD2 matching over 7 bases. Germline values: CDR1 SGDLS, CDR2 YYNGEE. Trimming at V came to 0 bases and at J to 5 bases, leaving 9 bases not matched to a gene. CDR3 size: 16 residues. CDR3 residues: CASSVAVRERRDTQYF. CDR3 sequence (DNA): TGTGCCAGCAGCGTAGCTGTGCGGGAGAGGAGAGATACGCAGTATTTT.

This chain connects TRBV10-3 to TRBJ2-1; 8 positions match TRBD1. J was trimmed by 8 bases and V by 10 bases; bases with no gene match: 10. Per germline, CDR1 ENHRY and CDR2 SYGVKD. CDR3 size: 13 residues. CDR3 sequence (DNA): TGTGCCACCCACCTTGGGACAGGTGATGAGCAGTTCTTC. It translates to CATHLGTGDEQFF.

Only one count was recorded for this clone. This rearrangement joins TRBV30 to TRBJ2-5; D not resolved. Between the trimmed V and J ends, which lost 0 bases and 4 bases, there was a span of 9 bases. Germline V CDR1 and CDR2: GTSNPN, SVGIG (reference sequence). This CDR3 has 13 residues. As DNA, the CDR3 is TGTGCCTGGAGTGTAAAAAGTGGAGAGACCCAGTACTTC. Translating gives CAWSVKSGETQYF.

J is TRBJ2-5 and V is TRBV7-2; D gene ambiguous. V dropped 2 bases and J dropped 4 bases, with 2 bases sitting between them. CDR3 size: 11 residues. The germline CDR1 and CDR2 sequences are SGHTA and FQGNSA. The CDR3 loop is CASSLIETQYF. CDR3 sequence (DNA): TGTGCCAGCAGCTTAATAGAGACCCAGTACTTC.